This TCR beta chain was captured in a study of identifying expanded T cells in peripheral blood. As to this clone: The antigen remains undetermined.

V lost 3 bases and J 0 bases, leaving 8 bases between the germline ends. CDR3 length equals 14 residues. In germline, CDR1 is SGHTA, CDR2 FQGNSA. General observations from the study: Clone count variance between approximately two-week samples rose with total template count. Over around two and four weeks, about 16.4 and 19 clones changed, versus approximately 1.2 between replicates.

No infections or other immune events were documented during collection. Sequencing used immunoSEQ multiplex PCR; TCRdb keeps in-frame clones, though not all of them. The table records about 100,000 clones, 87% of them present only once. The source of this sequence is a person between 18 and 75 years old in good health. The sample taken for sequencing was blood. The chain uses TRBV7-2 and TRBJ2-5; unclear D gene. CDR3 nucleotides: TGTGCCAGCAGCTTTGGCCACTACCAAGAGACCCAGTACTTC. It encodes CASSFGHYQETQYF.